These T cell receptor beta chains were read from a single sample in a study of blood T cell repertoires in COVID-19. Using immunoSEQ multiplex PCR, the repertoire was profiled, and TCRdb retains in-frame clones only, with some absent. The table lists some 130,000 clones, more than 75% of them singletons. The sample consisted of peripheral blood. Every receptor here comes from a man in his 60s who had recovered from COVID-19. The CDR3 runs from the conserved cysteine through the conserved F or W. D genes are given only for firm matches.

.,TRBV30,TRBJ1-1,CAWRVGYSQAFF
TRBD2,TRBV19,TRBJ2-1,CASSTQRGGGEQFF
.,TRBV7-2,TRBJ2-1,CASSSRRGSSYNEQFF
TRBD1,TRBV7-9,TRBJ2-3,CASESGTGKLADTQYF
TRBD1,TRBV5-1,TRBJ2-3,CASSMGQATDTQYF
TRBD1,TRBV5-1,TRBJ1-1,CASSKNRGPNTEAFF
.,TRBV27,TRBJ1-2,CASSTRGGGPSYTF
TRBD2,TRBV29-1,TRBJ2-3,CSVEDTSGTDTQYF
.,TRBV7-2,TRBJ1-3,CASSLDARGFGNTIYF
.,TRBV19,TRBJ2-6,CASSVELRANVLTF
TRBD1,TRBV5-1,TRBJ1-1,CASTTGDTTEAFF
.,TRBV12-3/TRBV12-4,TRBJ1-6,CASSQGRNSPLHF
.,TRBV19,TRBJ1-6,CASSMGMTAYESLHF
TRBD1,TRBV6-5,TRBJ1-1,CASSYRTGKAEAFF
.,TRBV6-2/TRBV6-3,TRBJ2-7,CASSPTGIGYEQYF
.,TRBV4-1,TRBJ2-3,CASSPLSADTQYF
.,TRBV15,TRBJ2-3,CATRLGTSPDTQYF
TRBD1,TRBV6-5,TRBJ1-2,CASRGQGARGYTF
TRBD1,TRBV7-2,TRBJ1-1,CASSFQGQANTEAFF
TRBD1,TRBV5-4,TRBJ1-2,CASSYRTGGDYGYTF
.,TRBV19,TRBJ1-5,CASSTPPRGAIQPQHF
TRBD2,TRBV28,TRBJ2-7,CASRTGLAYEQYF
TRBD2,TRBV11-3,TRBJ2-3,CASSLLGLPSTDTQYF
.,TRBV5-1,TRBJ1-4,CASSYRGTNEKLFF
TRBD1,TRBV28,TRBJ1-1,CASSLLMSAGGTEAFF
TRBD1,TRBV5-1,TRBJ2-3,CASSGTGDTDTQYF
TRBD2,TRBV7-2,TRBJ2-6,CASSTVGLVYTGANVLTF
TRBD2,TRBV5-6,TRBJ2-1,CASSPPGLAGAYEQFF